The sample holds a few counts of the clone carrying this T cell receptor beta chain. The antigen is not known. Russia was home to the donors, healthy Caucasian individuals aged roughly 6 to 90. The data belong to a study of blood T cells in healthy people across ages. Study-level points and caveats: Both higher diversity and more naive CD4+ cells marked long-lived donors when set against aged donors. A roughly linear fall in TCR beta diversity per million T cells was seen with increasing age. Leaving the PBMCs unsorted stopped any conclusive comparison of naive versus antigen-experienced cells.

This CDR3 comprises 19 residues. Germline V gene data show CDR1 as SGHTA and CDR2 as FQGNSA. Unmatched junction bases numbered 17, after V lost 4 bases and J lost 2 bases. A second PCR, run for roughly 7 to 11 cycles, used a sample-barcoded 5' primer plus a J-beta primer mix. TCRdb re-called the 5' RACE reads through MiXCR, storing one row per CDR3 protein. The profile shows 1.5 million to 2 million distinct CDR3 sequences, around half of them singletons. The sample was blood. This chain connects TRBV7-2 to TRBJ2-3, with TRBD2 matching 8 bases. The receptor was derived from a middle-aged woman in good health. The CDR3 reads CASSYHVRVRRGDTDTQYF. CDR3 coding DNA: TGTGCCAGCAGCTACCATGTGAGGGTTCGGCGGGGGGACACAGATACGCAGTATTTT.